Listed below are T cell receptor beta chains from one sample, sequenced in a study of CD8 T cells in ankylosing spondylitis. One entry per CDR3 protein results from TCRdb running MiXCR on the 5' RACE reads. The sample records over 110,000 distinct CDR3 sequences, 7% to 10% being singletons. Sequencing was done on a sample of synovial fluid, either unsorted or a sorted T cell fraction (not recorded which). These receptors were taken from a male donor with ankylosing spondylitis. Both conserved end residues are part of each CDR3. Each record gives: clone size, D gene, V gene, J gene, CDR3 protein, CDR3 DNA. A D gene is named only where the DNA matches it firmly. Size is stated for part of the rows, as once, few or many counts, or as a class when the clone is expanded.

many	TRBD1	TRBV12-3/TRBV12-4	TRBJ2-2	CASRGQGIIFDTGELFF	TGTGCCAGCAGGGGACAGGGGATTATCTTTGACACCGGGGAGCTGTTTTTT
once	NA	TRBV20-1	TRBJ1-1	CSAKIPGRAEAFF	TGCAGTGCTAAGATTCCAGGGCGGGCTGAAGCTTTCTTT
NA	NA	TRBV7-9	TRBJ2-1	CASSPLLRASYNEQFF	TGTGCCAGCAGCCCTCTCCTGAGAGCCTCCTACAATGAGCAGTTCTTC
NA	NA	TRBV20-1	TRBJ2-3	CSARNPSRPTDTQYF	TGCAGTGCTAGAAATCCTAGCCGTCCCACAGATACGCAGTATTTT
many	NA	TRBV15	TRBJ2-7	CATSREVYDYEQYF	TGTGCCACCAGTAGGGAGGTCTACGACTACGAGCAGTACTTC
few	TRBD1	TRBV15	TRBJ2-1	CATSRKGTGGFEQFF	TGTGCCACCAGCAGGAAAGGGACAGGGGGCTTTGAGCAGTTCTTC
many	TRBD1	TRBV20-1	TRBJ1-4	CSARDGGQTTNEKLFF	TGCAGTGCTAGAGATGGGGGACAGACAACTAATGAAAAACTGTTTTTT
many	NA	TRBV6-1	TRBJ1-5	CASRKYSNQPQHF	TGTGCCAGCAGGAAGTATAGCAATCAGCCCCAGCATTTT
many	NA	TRBV12-3/TRBV12-4	TRBJ1-1	CASSLIPSEAFF	TGTGCCAGCAGTTTGATTCCGTCAGAAGCTTTCTTT
many	TRBD1	TRBV10-3	TRBJ1-1	CAISTDRETEAFF	TGTGCCATCAGTACTGACAGGGAGACTGAAGCTTTCTTT
many	TRBD2	TRBV12-3/TRBV12-4	TRBJ2-4	CASSPGTSGRSAKNIQYF	TGTGCCAGCAGTCCTGGGACTAGCGGGAGGTCAGCCAAAAACATTCAGTACTTC
NA	NA	TRBV12-3/TRBV12-4	TRBJ2-3	CASSLVSPPDTQYF	TGTGCCAGCAGTTTAGTGTCTCCCCCAGATACGCAGTATTTT
many	NA	TRBV4-1	TRBJ1-3	CASSQARLSSGNTIYF	TGCGCCAGCAGCCAAGCTAGGTTGAGCTCTGGAAACACCATATATTTT
many	TRBD1	TRBV7-6	TRBJ2-7	CASSLDRGNYEQYF	TGTGCCAGCAGCTTAGACAGGGGAAACTACGAGCAGTACTTC
many	TRBD2	TRBV20-1	TRBJ2-3	CSAIPGTSGTDTQYF	TGCAGTGCTATACCCGGGACTAGCGGAACAGATACGCAGTATTTT
NA	NA	TRBV4-3	TRBJ1-6	CASSQEPGPSNSPLHF	TGCGCCAGCAGCCAAGAACCCGGACCCTCAAATTCACCCCTCCACTTT
few	NA	TRBV11-2	TRBJ2-3	CASSLYGKDTDTQYF	TGTGCCAGCAGCTTATACGGGAAAGACACAGATACGCAGTATTTT
many	NA	TRBV20-1	TRBJ1-2	CSASMGGDGYTF	TGCAGTGCTAGTATGGGAGGGGACGGCTACACCTTC
many	TRBD1	TRBV5-1	TRBJ1-6	CASSLSTGVGSPLHF	TGCGCCAGCAGCTTGTCCACAGGGGTAGGCTCACCCCTCCACTTT
few	NA	TRBV7-9	TRBJ1-3	CASSGSGGNTIYF	TGTGCCAGCAGCGGGTCAGGGGGAAACACCATATATTTT
many	NA	TRBV20-1	TRBJ2-7	CSARPYPGREYF	TGCAGTGCTAGACCATACCCGGGACGCGAGTACTTC
few	NA	TRBV7-9	TRBJ1-1	CASSLGGFTEAFF	TGTGCCAGCAGCTTAGGGGGTTTCACTGAAGCTTTCTTT
once	NA	TRBV20-1	TRBJ1-2	CSGGGRGRDGYTF	TGCAGTGGGGGAGGTAGGGGGAGGGATGGCTACACCTTC
NA	NA	TRBV7-2	TRBJ2-1	CASSLSSSLSYNEQFF	TGTGCCAGCAGCCTCTCTAGCTCTCTCTCCTACAATGAGCAGTTCTTC
few	NA	TRBV7-6	TRBJ2-6	CASSLARNSGANVLTF	TGTGCCAGCAGCTTAGCCAGAAACTCTGGGGCCAACGTCCTGACTTTC
many	TRBD1	TRBV5-6	TRBJ2-7	CASSRTGDWYEQYF	TGTGCCAGCAGCCGGACAGGGGATTGGTACGAGCAGTACTTC
many	TRBD1	TRBV5-1	TRBJ1-2	CASSLAVQGANYGYTF	TGCGCCAGCAGCTTGGCGGTCCAGGGGGCTAACTATGGCTACACCTTC